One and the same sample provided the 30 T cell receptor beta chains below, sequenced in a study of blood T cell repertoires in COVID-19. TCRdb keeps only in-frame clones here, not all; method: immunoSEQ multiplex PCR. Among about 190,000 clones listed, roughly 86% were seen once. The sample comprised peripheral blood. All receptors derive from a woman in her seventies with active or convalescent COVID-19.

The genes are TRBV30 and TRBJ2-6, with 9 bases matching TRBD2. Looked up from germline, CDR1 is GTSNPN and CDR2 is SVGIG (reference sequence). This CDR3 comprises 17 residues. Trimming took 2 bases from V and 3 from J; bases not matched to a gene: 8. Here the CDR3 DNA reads TGTGCCTGGAGTCGAGCGGGAGGCTCTAGTGGGGCCAACGTCCTGACTTTC. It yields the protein CAWSRAGGSSGANVLTF.

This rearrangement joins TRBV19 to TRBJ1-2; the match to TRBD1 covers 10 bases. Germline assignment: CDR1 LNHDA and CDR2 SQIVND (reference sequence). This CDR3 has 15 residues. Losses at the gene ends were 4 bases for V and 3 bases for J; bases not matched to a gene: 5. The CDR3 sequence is CASSRDRGNYYGYTF. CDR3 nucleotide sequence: TGTGCCAGTAGTAGGGACAGGGGAAACTACTATGGCTACACCTTC.

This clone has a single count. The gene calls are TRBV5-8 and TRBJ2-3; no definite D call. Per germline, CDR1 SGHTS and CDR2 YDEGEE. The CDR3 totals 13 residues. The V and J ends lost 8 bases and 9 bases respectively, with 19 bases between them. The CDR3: CASTGSIYTTQYF. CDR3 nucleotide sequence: TGTGCCAGTACCGGGTCGATATATACCACGCAGTATTTT.

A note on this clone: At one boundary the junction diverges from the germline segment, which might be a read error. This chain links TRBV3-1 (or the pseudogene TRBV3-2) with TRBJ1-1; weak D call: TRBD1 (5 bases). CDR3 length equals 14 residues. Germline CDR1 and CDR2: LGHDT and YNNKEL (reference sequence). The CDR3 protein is CASIQSAGGTEAFF. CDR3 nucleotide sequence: TGTGCCAGCATCCAATCTGCGGGGGGCACTGAAGCTTTCTTT.

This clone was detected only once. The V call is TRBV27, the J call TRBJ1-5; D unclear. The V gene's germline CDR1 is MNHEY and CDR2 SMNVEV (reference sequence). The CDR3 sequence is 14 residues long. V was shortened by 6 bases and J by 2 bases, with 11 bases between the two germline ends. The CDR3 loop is CASSHRGGNQPQHF. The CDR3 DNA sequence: TGTGCCAGCAGCCACCGGGGAGGCAATCAGCCCCAGCATTTT.

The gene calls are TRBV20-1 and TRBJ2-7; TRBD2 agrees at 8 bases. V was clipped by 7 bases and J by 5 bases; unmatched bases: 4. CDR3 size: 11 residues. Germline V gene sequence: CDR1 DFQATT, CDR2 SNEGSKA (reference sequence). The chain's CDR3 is CSVWTSNEQYF. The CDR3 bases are TGCAGTGTCTGGACTAGCAACGAGCAGTACTTC.

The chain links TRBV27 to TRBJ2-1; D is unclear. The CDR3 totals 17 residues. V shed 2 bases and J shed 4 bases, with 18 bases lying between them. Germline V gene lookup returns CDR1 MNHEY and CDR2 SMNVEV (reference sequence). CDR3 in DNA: TGTGCCAGCAGTTTACTCGATCCTAGGCCCCCTTACAATGAGCAGTTCTTC. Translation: CASSLLDPRPPYNEQFF.

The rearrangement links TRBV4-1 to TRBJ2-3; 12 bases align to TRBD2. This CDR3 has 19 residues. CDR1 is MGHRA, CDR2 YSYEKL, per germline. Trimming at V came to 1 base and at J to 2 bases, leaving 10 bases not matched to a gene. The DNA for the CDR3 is TGCGCCAGCAGCCAAGCACTAGCGGGAGGCGTACCCACCACAGATACGCAGTATTTT. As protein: CASSQALAGGVPTTDTQYF.

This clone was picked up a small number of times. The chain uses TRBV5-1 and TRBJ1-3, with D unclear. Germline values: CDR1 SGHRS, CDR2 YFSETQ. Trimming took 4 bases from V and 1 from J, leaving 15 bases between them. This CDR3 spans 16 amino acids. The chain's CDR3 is CASSPGPTGSGNTIYF. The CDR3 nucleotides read TGCGCCAGCAGCCCCGGACCGACGGGGTCTGGAAACACCATATATTTT.

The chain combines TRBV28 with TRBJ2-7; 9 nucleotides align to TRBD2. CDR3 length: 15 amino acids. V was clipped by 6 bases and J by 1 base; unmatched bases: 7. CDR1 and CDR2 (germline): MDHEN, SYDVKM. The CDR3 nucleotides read TGTGCCAGCAGCAGTAGCGGGAGTAGGTCCTACGAGCAGTACTTC. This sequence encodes CASSSSGSRSYEQYF.

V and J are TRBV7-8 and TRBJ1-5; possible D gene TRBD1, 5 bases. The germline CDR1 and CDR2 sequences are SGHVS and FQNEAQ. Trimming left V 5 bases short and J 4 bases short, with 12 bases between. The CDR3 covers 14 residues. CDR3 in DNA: TGTGCCAGCAGCGACCTGGGGGGGAATCAGCCCCAGCATTTT. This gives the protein CASSDLGGNQPQHF.

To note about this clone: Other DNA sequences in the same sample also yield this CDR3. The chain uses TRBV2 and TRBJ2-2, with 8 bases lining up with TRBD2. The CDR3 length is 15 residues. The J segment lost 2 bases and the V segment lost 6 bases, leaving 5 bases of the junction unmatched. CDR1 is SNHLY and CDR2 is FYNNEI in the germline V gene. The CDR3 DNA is TGTGCCAGCAGCCTAAGCGGGAGAAACACCGGGGAGCTGTTTTTT. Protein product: CASSLSGRNTGELFF.

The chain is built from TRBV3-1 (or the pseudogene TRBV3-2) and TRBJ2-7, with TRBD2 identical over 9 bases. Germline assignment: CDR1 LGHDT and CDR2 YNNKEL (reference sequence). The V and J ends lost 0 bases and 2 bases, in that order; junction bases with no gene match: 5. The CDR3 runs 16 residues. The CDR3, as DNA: TGTGCCAGCAGCCAAGACTCCGGGACTAGCACCTACGAGCAGTACTTC. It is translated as CASSQDSGTSTYEQYF.

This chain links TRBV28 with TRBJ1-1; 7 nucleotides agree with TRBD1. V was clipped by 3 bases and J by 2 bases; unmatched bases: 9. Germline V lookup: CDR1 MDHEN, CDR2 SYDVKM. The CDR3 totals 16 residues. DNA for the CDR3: TGTGCCAGCAGTTTCCCAGACAGGGAGTATAACACTGAAGCTTTCTTT. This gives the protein CASSFPDREYNTEAFF.

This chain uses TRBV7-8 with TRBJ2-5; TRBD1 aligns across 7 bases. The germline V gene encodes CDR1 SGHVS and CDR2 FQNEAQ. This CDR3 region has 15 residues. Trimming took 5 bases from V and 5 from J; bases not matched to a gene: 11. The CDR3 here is CASSPRTGRTETQYF. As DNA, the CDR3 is TGTGCCAGCAGCCCCCGGACAGGACGGACGGAGACCCAGTACTTC.

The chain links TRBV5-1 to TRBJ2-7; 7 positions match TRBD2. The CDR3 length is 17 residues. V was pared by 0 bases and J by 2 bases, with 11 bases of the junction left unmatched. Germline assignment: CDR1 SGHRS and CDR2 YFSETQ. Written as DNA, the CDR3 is TGCGCCAGCAGCTTGGTTTGGAGGGAGGGCCCGACCTACGAGCAGTACTTC. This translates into CASSLVWREGPTYEQYF.

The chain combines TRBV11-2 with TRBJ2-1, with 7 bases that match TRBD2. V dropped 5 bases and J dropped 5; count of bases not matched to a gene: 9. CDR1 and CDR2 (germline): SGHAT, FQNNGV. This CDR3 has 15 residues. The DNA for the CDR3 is TGTGCCAGCAGCCTTGGGGGGGTTGGCGACAATGAGCAGTTCTTC. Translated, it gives CASSLGGVGDNEQFF.

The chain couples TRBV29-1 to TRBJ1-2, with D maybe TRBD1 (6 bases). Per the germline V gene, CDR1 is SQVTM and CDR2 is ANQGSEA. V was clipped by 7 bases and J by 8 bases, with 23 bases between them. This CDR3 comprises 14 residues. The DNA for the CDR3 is TGCAGCGCTACCTCCCGCTTCGGGGGGGGCGGCTACACCTTC. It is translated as CSATSRFGGGGYTF.

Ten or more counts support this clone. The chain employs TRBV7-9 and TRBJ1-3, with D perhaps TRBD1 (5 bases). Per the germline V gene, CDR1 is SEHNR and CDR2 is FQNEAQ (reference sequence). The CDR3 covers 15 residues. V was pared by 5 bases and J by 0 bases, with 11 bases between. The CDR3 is CASSPGFGSGNTIYF. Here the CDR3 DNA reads TGTGCCAGCAGCCCAGGGTTCGGCTCTGGAAACACCATATATTTT. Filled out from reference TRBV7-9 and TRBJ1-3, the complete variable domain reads DTGVSQNPRHKITKRGQNVTFRCDPISEHNRLYWYRQTLGQGPEFLTYFQNEAQLEKSRLLSDRFSAERPKGSFSTLEIQRTEQGDSAMYLCASSPGFGSGNTIYFGEGSWLTVV.

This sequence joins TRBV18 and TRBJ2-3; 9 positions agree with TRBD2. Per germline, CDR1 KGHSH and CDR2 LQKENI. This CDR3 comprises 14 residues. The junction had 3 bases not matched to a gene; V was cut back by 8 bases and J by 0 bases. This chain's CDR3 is CASKLAGSTDTQYF. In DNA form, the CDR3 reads TGTGCCAGCAAGCTAGCGGGGAGCACAGATACGCAGTATTTT.

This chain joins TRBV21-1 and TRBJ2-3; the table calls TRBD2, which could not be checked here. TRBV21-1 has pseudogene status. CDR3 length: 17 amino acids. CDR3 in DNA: TGTGCCAGCACCATAGAGGTAGCGGGAGTGCCTCGAGATACGCAGTATTTT. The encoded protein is CASTIEVAGVPRDTQYF.

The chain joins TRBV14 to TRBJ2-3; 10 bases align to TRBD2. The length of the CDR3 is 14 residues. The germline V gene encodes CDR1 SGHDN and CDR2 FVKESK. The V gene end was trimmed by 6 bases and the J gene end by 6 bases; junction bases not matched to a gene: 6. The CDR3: CASSLAGEFDTQYF. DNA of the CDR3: TGTGCCAGCAGTCTAGCGGGGGAGTTTGATACGCAGTATTTT.

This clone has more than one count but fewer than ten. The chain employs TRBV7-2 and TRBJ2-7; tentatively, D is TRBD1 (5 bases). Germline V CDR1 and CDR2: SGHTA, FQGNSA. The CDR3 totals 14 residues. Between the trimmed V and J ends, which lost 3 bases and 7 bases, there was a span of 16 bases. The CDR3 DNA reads TGTGCCAGCAGCTTCGTCCAGGGCCAAGGGGAGCAGTACTTC. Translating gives CASSFVQGQGEQYF.

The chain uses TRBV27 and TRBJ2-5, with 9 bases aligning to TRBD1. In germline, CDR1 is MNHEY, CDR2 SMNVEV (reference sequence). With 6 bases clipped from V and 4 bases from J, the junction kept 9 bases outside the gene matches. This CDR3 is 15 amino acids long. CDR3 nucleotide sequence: TGTGCCAGCAGACCACAGGGGGCCTGGTTAGAGACCCAGTACTTC. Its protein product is CASRPQGAWLETQYF.

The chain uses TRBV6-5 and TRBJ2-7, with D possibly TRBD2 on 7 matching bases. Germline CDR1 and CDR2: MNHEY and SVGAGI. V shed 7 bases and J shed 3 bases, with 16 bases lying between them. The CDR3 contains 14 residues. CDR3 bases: TGTGCCAGCACTTCAAGTAGGGGGGGCTACGAGCAGTACTTC. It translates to CASTSSRGGYEQYF.

The CDR3 region is CASSVSGQGSGYTF. DNA for the CDR3: TGTGCCAGCAGCGTATCGGGACAGGGCTCTGGCTACACCTTC. V and J are TRBV9 and TRBJ1-2; TRBD1 aligns across 9 bases. Germline assignment: CDR1 SGDLS and CDR2 YYNGEE. Trimming cost V 1 base and J 7 bases; bases outside gene matches: 5. The CDR3 contains 14 residues. Full variable domain (missing parts from reference TRBV9 and TRBJ1-2): DSGVTQTPKHLITATGQRVTLRCSPRSGDLSVYWYQQSLDQGLQFLIQYYNGEERAKGNILERFSAQQFPDLHSELNLSSLELGDSALYFCASSVSGQGSGYTFGSGTRLTVV.

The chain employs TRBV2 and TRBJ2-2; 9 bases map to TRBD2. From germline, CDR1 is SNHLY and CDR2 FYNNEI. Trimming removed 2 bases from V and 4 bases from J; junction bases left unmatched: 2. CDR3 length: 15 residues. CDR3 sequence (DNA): TGTGCCAGCAGTGAACTAGCGGGACTCACCGGGGAGCTGTTTTTT. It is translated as CASSELAGLTGELFF.

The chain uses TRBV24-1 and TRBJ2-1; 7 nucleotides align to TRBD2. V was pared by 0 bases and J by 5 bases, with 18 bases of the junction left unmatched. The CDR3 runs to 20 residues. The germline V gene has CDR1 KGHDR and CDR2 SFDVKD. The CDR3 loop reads CATSDLIEGGPFSTNNEQFF. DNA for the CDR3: TGTGCCACCAGTGATTTGATCGAGGGAGGGCCGTTTTCCACCAACAATGAGCAGTTCTTC.

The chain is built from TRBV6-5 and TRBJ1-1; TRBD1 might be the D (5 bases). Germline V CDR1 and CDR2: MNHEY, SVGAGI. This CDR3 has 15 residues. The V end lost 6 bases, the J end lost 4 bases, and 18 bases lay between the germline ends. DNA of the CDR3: TGTGCCAGCAGATCGCTTGGGGGGTGGAGCACTGAAGCTTTCTTT. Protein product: CASRSLGGWSTEAFF.

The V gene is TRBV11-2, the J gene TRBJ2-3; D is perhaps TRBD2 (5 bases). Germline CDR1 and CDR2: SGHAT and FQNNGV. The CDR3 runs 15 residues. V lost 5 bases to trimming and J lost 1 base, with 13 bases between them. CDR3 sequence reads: CASSASGLRTDTQYF. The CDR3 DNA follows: TGTGCCAGCAGCGCCTCCGGACTGCGCACAGATACGCAGTATTTT.